This TCR beta chain was found in a study of T-cell reconstitution after alpha-beta-depleted transplantation in children. Broader study findings: Some patients showed high day-60 TCRbeta diversity, which derived from surviving recipient T cells and thymic progenitors. The study reportedly traced alpha-beta T cells about two months after transplant to several hundred expanded graft clones. When one year had passed after transplant, most T-cell counts and diversity came from newly produced T cells.

Comments on this clonotype: The antigen is not known.

This CDR3 contains 11 residues. The V gene's germline CDR1 is DFQATT and CDR2 SNEGSKA (reference sequence). Trimming took 0 bases from V and 12 from J, leaving 8 bases between them. The TCRbeta library incorporated unique molecular identifiers. Each CDR3 protein is one row after TCRdb ran MiXCR on the PCR reads. The table has almost 600,000 distinct CDR3 sequences, approximately 30% seen once; the top ten hold just over 35%. The sample in question was PBMCs, obtained before TCRalphabeta/CD19-depleted stem cell transplant. This TCR was recovered from a boy younger than two with Wiskott-Aldrich syndrome, due to receive a stem cell transplant. The chain employs TRBV20-1 and TRBJ2-2; D gene unclear. The CDR3: CSARDLGQLFF. CDR3 sequence (DNA): TGCAGTGCTAGAGATCTAGGTCAGCTGTTTTTT.